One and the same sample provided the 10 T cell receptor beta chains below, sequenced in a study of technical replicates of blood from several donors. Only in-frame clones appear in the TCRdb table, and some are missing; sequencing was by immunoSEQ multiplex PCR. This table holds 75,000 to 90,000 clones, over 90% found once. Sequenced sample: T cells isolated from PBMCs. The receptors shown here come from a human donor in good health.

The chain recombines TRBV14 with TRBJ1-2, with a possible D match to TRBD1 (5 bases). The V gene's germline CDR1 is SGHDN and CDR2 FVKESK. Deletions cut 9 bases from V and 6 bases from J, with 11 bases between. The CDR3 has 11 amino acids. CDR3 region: CASYGGDGYTF. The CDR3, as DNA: TGTGCCAGTTACGGGGGGGATGGCTACACCTTC.

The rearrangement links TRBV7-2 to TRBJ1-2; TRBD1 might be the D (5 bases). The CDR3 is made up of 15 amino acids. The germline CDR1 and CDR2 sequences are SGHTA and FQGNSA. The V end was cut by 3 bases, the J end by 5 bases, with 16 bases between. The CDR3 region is CASSLGGGSAYGYTF. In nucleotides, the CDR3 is TGTGCCAGCAGCTTGGGGGGAGGATCAGCTTATGGCTACACCTTC. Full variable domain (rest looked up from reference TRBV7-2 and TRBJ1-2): GAGVSQSPSNKVTEKGKDVELRCDPISGHTALYWYRQSLGQGLEFLIYFQGNSAPDKSGLPSDRFSAERTGGSVSTLTIQRTQQEDSAVYLCASSLGGGSAYGYTFGSGTRLTVV.

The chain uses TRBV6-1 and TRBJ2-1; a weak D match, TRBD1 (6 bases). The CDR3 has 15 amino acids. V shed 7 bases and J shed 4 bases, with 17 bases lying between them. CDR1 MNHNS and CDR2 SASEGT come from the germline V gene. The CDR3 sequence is CASTPAGTLYNEQFF. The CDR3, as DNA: TGTGCCAGCACCCCGGCCGGGACACTTTACAATGAGCAGTTCTTC.

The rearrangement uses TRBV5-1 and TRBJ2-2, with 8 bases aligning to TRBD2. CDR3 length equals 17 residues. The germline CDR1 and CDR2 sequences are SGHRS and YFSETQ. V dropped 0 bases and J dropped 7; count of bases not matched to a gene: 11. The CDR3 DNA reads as TGCGCCAGCAGCTTGGCTCGGGCGGGAGGAGGTGGCGGGGAGCTGTTTTTT. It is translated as CASSLARAGGGGGELFF.

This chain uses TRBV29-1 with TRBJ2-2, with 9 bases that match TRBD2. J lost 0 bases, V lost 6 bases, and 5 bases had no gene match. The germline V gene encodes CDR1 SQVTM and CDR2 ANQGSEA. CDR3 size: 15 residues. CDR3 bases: TGCAGCGTGGTTAGACTAGCGGCGAACACCGGGGAGCTGTTTTTT. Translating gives CSVVRLAANTGELFF.

CDR3 in amino acids: CASSPGNEQFF. CDR3 sequence (DNA): TGTGCCAGCAGTCCAGGAAATGAGCAGTTCTTC. This chain joins TRBV7-2 and TRBJ2-1; D gene uncertain. The CDR3 spans 11 residues. Trimming removed 6 bases at V and 7 bases at J, with 7 bases between. Germline V CDR1 and CDR2: SGHTA, FQGNSA.

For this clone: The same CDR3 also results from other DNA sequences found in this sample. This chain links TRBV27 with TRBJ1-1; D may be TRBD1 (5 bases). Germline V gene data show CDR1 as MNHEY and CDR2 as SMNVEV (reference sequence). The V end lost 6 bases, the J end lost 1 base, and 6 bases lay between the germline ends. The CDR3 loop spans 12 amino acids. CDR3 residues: CASRRGNTEAFF. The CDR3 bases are TGTGCCAGCAGAAGGGGGAACACTGAAGCTTTCTTT.

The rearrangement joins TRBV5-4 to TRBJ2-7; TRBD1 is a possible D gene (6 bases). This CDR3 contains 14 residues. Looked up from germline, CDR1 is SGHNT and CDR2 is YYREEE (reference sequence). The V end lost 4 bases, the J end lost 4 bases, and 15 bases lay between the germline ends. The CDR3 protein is CASSVSGQNYEQYF. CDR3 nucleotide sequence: TGTGCCAGCAGCGTCTCGGGACAAAATTACGAGCAGTACTTC.

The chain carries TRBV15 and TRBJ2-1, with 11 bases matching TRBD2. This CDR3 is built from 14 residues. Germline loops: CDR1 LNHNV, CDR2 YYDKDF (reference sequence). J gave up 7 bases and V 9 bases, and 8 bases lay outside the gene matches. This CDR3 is CATDLAGGSNEQFF. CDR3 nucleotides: TGTGCCACAGATCTAGCGGGAGGAAGTAATGAGCAGTTCTTC.

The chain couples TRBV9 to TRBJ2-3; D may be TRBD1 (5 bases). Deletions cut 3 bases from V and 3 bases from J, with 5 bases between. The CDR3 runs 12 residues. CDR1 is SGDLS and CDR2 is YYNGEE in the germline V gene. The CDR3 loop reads CASSGTTDTQYF. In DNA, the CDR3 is TGTGCCAGCAGCGGGACAACAGATACGCAGTATTTT.